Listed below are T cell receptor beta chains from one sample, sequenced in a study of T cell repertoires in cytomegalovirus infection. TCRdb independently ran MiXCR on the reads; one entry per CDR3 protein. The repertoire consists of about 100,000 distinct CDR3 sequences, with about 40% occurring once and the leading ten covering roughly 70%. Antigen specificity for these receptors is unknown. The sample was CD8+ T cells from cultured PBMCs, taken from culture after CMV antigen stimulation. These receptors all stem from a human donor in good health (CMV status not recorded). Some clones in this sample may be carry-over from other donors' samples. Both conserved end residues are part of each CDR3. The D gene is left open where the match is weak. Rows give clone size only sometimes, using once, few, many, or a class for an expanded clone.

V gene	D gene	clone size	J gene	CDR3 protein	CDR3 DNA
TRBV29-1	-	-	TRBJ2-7	CSAIEEDYEQYF	TGCAGCGCTATAGAGGAGGACTACGAGCAGTACTTC
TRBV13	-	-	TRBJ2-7	CASSGLGRYEQYF	TGTGCCAGCAGCGGATTGGGACGGTACGAGCAGTACTTC
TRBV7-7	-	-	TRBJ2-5	CASSLEDRIWETQYF	TGTGCCAGCAGCTTAGAAGACAGGATATGGGAGACCCAGTACTTC
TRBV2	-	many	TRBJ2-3	CASSEGDRRTDTQYF	TGTGCCAGCAGTGAAGGCGACCGGCGCACAGATACGCAGTATTTT
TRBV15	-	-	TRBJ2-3	CATSNTGPFTDTQYF	TGTGCCACCAGCAACACAGGGCCGTTCACAGATACGCAGTATTTT
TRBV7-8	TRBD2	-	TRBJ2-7	CASSLGAGYEQYF	TGTGCCAGCAGCTTAGGAGCGGGGTACGAGCAGTACTTC
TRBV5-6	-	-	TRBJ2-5	CASSLPLPRTPAEETQYF	TGTGCCAGCAGCTTGCCCCTCCCCAGGACCCCGGCCGAGGAGACCCAGTACTTC
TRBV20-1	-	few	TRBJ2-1	CSAPYYGGSYNEQFF	TGCAGTGCTCCCTACTACGGGGGATCCTACAATGAGCAGTTCTTC
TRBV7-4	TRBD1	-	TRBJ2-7	CASSFPGTGDSYEQYF	TGTGCCAGCAGCTTCCCCGGGACAGGGGACTCCTACGAGCAGTACTTC
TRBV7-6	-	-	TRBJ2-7	CASSPNGYNNPYEQYF	TGTGCCAGCAGCCCAAACGGCTATAATAACCCCTACGAGCAGTACTTC
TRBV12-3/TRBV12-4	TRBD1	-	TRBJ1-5	CASSPPFGTVGNSNQPQHF	TGTGCCAGCAGTCCGCCCTTCGGGACAGTCGGGAATAGCAATCAGCCCCAGCATTTT
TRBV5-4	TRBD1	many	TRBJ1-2	CASSDRDRGYTF	TGTGCCAGCAGCGACCGGGACAGAGGCTACACCTTC
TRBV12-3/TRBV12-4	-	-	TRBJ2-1	CASSLVVGAYSYNEQFF	TGTGCCAGCAGTCTAGTAGTTGGCGCCTACTCCTACAATGAGCAGTTCTTC
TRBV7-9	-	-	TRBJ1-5	CASSLASKGENQPQHF	TGTGCCAGCAGCTTAGCCAGTAAGGGGGAAAATCAGCCCCAGCATTTT
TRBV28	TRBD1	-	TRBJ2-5	CASSNPGQGQETQYF	TGTGCCAGCAGTAATCCGGGACAGGGACAAGAGACCCAGTACTTC
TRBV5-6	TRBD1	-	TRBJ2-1	CASSFGDRVPYNEQFF	TGTGCCAGCAGCTTCGGGGACAGGGTACCCTACAATGAGCAGTTCTTC
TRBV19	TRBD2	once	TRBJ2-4	CASGASGVIQYF	TGTGCCAGTGGGGCTAGCGGAGTCATTCAGTACTTC
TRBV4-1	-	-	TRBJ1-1	CASSQGLGVEAFF	TGTGCCAGCAGCCAAGGGTTAGGGGTAGAAGCTTTCTTT
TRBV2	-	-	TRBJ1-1	CASVGTTAFF	TGTGCCAGCGTGGGAACGACGGCTTTCTTT
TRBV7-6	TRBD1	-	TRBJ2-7	CASSVGQGPYEQYF	TGTGCCAGCAGCGTCGGACAGGGCCCCTACGAGCAGTACTTC
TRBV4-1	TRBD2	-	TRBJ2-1	CASSQVGGLVLSSYNEQFF	TGCGCCAGCAGCCAAGTCGGGGGACTAGTTCTCAGCTCCTACAATGAGCAGTTCTTC
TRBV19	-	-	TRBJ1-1	CASRGTGQLNTEAFF	TGTGCCAGTCGCGGAACCGGACAGTTGAACACTGAAGCTTTCTTT
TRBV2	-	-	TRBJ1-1	CASKPTVRPEAFF	TGTGCCAGCAAGCCCACAGTTCGCCCTGAAGCTTTCTTT
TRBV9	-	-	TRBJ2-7	CASGGGDEQYF	TGTGCCAGCGGGGGTGGAGACGAGCAGTACTTC
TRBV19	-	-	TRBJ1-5	CASSIDGYQPQHF	TGTGCCAGTAGTATCGACGGATATCAGCCCCAGCATTTT
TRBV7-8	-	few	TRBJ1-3	CASSLGSGVSSGNTIYF	TGTGCCAGCAGCTTAGGTTCGGGAGTGTCATCTGGAAACACCATATATTTT
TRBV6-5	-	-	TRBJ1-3	CASTNGAGGGNTIYF	TGTGCCAGCACCAACGGGGCCGGAGGAGGAAACACCATATATTTT
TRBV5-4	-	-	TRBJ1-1	CASSLGGAETEAFF	TGTGCCAGCAGCTTGGGGGGGGCGGAGACTGAAGCTTTCTTT
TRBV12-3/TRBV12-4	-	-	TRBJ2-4	CASSLGGIGDIQYF	TGTGCCAGCAGTTTAGGTGGGATAGGTGACATTCAGTACTTC
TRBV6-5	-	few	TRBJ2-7	CASSYGQSYEQYF	TGTGCCAGCAGTTACGGACAGTCCTACGAGCAGTACTTC
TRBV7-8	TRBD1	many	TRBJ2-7	CASSLPPGQGPPYEQYF	TGTGCCAGCAGCTTACCCCCGGGACAGGGGCCGCCCTACGAGCAGTACTTC
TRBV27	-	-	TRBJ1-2	CASSKTGWGGYTF	TGTGCCAGCAGTAAAACAGGTTGGGGTGGCTACACCTTC
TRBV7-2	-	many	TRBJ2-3	CASSLVVGGRTDTQYF	TGTGCCAGCAGCTTAGTAGTCGGGGGCAGGACAGATACGCAGTATTTT
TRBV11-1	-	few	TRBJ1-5	CASSRDGNNQPQHF	TGTGCCAGCAGCCGGGACGGGAACAATCAGCCCCAGCATTTT
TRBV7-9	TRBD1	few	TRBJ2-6	CASSSTGGKSSGANVLTF	TGTGCCAGCAGCTCCACAGGGGGGAAGAGCTCTGGGGCCAACGTCCTGACTTTC
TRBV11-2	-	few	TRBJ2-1	CASSLGAGTYNEQFF	TGTGCCAGCAGCTTAGGGGCGGGGACCTACAATGAGCAGTTCTTC
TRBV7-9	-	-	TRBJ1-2	CASSPGSLYGYTF	TGTGCCAGCAGCCCCGGATCCCTCTATGGCTACACCTTC
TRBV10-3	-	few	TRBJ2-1	CAISESSGGNEQFF	TGTGCCATCAGTGAGTCGTCTGGGGGCAATGAGCAGTTCTTC
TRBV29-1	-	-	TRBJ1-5	CSVVQDSNQPQHF	TGCAGCGTTGTACAAGATAGCAATCAGCCCCAGCATTTT
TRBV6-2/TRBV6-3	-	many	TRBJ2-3	CASSLQGRTDTQYF	TGTGCCAGCAGTTTGCAGGGGAGGACAGATACGCAGTATTTT
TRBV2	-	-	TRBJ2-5	CASSVGATLETQYF	TGTGCCAGCAGTGTCGGGGCGACGCTAGAGACCCAGTACTTC
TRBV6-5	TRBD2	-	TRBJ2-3	CASSYSAGGSTDTQYF	TGTGCCAGCAGTTACTCGGCGGGGGGAAGCACAGATACGCAGTATTTT
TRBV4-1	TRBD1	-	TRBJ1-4	CASSDREPTNEKLFF	TGCGCCAGCAGCGACAGGGAACCAACTAATGAAAAACTGTTTTTT
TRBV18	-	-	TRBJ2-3	CASSNLQALGDTQYF	TGTGCCAGCTCCAACTTACAGGCCCTGGGGGATACGCAGTATTTT
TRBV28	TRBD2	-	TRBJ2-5	CASRDGRGGGLETQYF	TGTGCCAGCAGGGACGGCCGGGGCGGGGGGCTGGAGACCCAGTACTTC
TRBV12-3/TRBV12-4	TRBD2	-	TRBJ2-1	CASSFGGVEQFF	TGTGCCAGCAGTTTTGGGGGGGTTGAGCAGTTCTTC
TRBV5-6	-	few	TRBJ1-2	CASSLGRDYRNYGYTF	TGTGCCAGCAGCCTGGGGAGAGATTACCGGAACTATGGCTACACCTTC
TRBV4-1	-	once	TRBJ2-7	CASSQVSGQGYEQYF	TGCGCCAGCAGCCAAGTATCCGGACAAGGGTACGAGCAGTACTTC
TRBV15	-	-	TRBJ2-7	CATSSDNPYEQYF	TGTGCCACCAGCTCGGACAACCCCTACGAGCAGTACTTC
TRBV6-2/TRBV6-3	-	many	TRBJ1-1	CASNSGKDTEAFF	TGTGCCAGCAACTCAGGGAAAGACACTGAAGCTTTCTTT
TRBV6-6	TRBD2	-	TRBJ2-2	CASSYSLAGGFGELFF	TGTGCCAGCAGTTACTCCCTAGCGGGGGGCTTCGGGGAGCTGTTTTTT
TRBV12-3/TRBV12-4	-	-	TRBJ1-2	CASSSPGKYGYTF	TGTGCCAGCAGTTCCCCGGGGAAATATGGCTACACCTTC
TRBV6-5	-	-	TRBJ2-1	CASSYGTMGDEQFF	TGTGCCAGCAGTTACGGGACAATGGGGGATGAGCAGTTCTTC